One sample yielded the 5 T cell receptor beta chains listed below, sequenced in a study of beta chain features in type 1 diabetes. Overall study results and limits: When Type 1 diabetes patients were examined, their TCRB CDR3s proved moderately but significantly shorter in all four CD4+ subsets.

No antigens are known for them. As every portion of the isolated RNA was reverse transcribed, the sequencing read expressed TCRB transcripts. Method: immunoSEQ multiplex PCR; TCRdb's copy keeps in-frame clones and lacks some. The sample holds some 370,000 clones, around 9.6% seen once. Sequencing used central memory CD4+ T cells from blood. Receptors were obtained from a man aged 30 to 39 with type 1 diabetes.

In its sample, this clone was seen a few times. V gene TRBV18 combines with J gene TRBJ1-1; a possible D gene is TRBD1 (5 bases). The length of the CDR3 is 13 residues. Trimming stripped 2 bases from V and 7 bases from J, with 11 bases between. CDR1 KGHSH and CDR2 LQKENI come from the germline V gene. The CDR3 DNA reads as TGTGCCAGCTCACCAGACAGACAGTTTGAAGCTTTCTTT. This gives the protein CASSPDRQFEAFF.

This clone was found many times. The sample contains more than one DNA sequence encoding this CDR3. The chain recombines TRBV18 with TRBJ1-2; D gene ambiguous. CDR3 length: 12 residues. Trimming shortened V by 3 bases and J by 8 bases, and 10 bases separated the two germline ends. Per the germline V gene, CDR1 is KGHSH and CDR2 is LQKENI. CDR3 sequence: CASSPRTDGYTF. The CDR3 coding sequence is TGTGCCAGCTCACCTCGGACGGACGGCTACACCTTC.

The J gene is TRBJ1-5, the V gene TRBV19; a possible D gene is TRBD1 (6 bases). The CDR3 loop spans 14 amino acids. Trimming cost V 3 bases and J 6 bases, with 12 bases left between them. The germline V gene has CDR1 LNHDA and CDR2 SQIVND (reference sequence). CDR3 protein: CASSIGGLGQPQHF. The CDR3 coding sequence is TGTGCCAGTAGTATCGGGGGGCTCGGTCAGCCCCAGCATTTT.

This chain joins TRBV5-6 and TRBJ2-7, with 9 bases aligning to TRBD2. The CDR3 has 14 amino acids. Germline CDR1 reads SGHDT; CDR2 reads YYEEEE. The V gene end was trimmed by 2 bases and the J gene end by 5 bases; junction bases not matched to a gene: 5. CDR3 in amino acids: CASSLGGRAHEQYF. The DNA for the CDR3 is TGTGCCAGCAGCTTAGGCGGGAGGGCCCACGAGCAGTACTTC.

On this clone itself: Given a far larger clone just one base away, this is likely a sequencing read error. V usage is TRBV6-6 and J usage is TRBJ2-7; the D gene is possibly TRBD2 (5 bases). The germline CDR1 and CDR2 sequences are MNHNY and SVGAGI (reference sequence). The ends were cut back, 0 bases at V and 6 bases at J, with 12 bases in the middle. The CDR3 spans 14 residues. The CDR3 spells CASSYSRATREQYF. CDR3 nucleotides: TGTGCCAGCAGTTACTCGAGGGCTACCCGCGAGCAGTACTTC.